The text below deals with one TCR beta chain. The V end was cut by 6 bases, the J end by 0 bases, with 11 bases between. The CDR3 contains 14 residues. Random hexamers were used to reverse transcribe roughly 0.45 to 1 ug of RNA. Amplification of TCR beta CDR3 used immunoSEQ multiplex PCR across 54 Vbeta and 13 Jbeta. MiXCR was run by TCRdb on the immunoSEQ multiplex PCR reads, yielding one entry per CDR3 protein. This table has 140,000 or so distinct CDR3 sequences, around 94% appearing once. In blood CD8+ and CD4+ T cells, TCR beta underwent sequencing. FACS enriched CD8+ TEMRA cells, while bulk CD8+ and CD4+ were negatively isolated. This specimen comes from a study of CD8 T cells in Susac syndrome.

The V gene is TRBV12-3 or TRBV12-4, the J gene TRBJ1-1; no reliable D call. This TCR was sampled from a human donor in good health. Sequencing was done on a sample of CD4+ T cells from PBMCs. The CDR3: CASSQLKMNTEAFF. In DNA form, the CDR3 reads TGTGCCAGCAGCCAGCTGAAGATGAACACTGAAGCTTTCTTT.